This T cell receptor beta chain was sequenced in a study of T-cell memory formation after mild COVID-19 (dated by TCRdb to about 2021). Turning to the overall study: Most TCR sequence clusters were specific to one of the two donors. In two donors, T-cell clones that expanded and contracted after mild COVID-19 were tracked by sequencing TCRalpha and TCRbeta repertoires over time. Two young, previously healthy adult volunteers made up the cohort, one male and one female.

The instrument was an Illumina NovaSeq 6000. cDNA libraries for TCRalpha and TCRbeta were prepared by 5'RACE using constant-segment primers, with sample barcodes and unique molecular identifiers added. Trizol reagent was used to extract RNA from every sample. Libraries were amplified in two PCR steps, with a second sample barcode and Illumina TruSeq adapters added in the second step. Sequencing of libraries was performed on an Illumina NovaSeq with 2 x 150 bp paired-end reads. For the original study's pipeline: Reads were demultiplexed and collapsed into UMI-guided consensus sequences with migec v1.2.7. Using mixcr v2.1.11, the UMI consensuses were aligned to TRA and TRB V and J templates and assembled into clonotypes. A clonotype was counted as expanded or contracted only when both edgeR and NoisET called the clonotype significant, with the noise models trained on biological replicates. For edgeR calls, the cutoffs were a false discovery rate-adjusted p below 0.01 and a log2 fold-change threshold of 1. As an exploratory analysis of dynamics, max-normalized trajectories of the 1000 most abundant clonotypes were examined by PCA with hierarchical clustering. Separately sequenced CD4+ and CD8+ repertoires were used to assign a CD4 or CD8 phenotype to each responding clone. The public reads were reanalyzed by TCRdb: fastp trimming at Q25, MiXCR alignment, in-frame beta chains only. When rows share a CDR3 protein, they turn into one entry using the most common DNA and genes. In this record, the V and J calls reflect TCRdb's handling and not the investigators' own analysis. In this sample the table shows about 300,000 distinct CDR3 sequences, approximately 19% of which occur a single time. The ten top clones hold around 21% of the sample.

The table lists this clonotype with a few counts. Its antigen is not yet known. No much larger clonotype is one base removed from it; base qualities were not supplied. PBMCs were isolated by Ficoll-Paque density gradient centrifugation. The full study reports these points: Only two mild cases were covered in the study, and larger cohorts including severe cases with pre-infection samples were considered necessary. Contracting CD4+ clones were located mainly in the CM and EM memory subsets, whereas CD8+ clones were found to be enriched in EMRA. From day 15 to 85, contracting clones showed balanced CD4/CD8 phenotypes, whereas a second wave of clones that expanded from day 15 to 37 leaned towards CD4+. Some responding clones were found in pre-infection memory, which suggests that pre-existing cross-reactive memory T cells took part in the SARS-CoV-2 response. SARS-CoV-2 specificity of the second-wave clones peaking on day 37 was not confirmed.

The sample taken for sequencing was PBMCs or a T cell subset sorted from them (not recorded which). This TCR derives from a man between 18 and 29 years old who had mild COVID-19 (a few samples of this study predate the infection). The sample titles of this study are shuffled in the database, so cell type and time point are left out; the donor was told from shared clones.

Here is the DNA: TGCGCCAGCACAGTTGGAGGGGAGCTGTTTTTT. This sequence encodes CASTVGGELFF. The sequence is built from TRBV5-1 and TRBJ2-2; the D gene cannot be named for sure. The germline V gene provides CDR1 SGHRS and CDR2 YFSETQ. A distance of 8 bases separates the germline ends of V and J, which lose 6 bases and 8 bases respectively. The CDR3 numbers 11 residues from cysteine through phenylalanine. The DNA shown is the 33-base CDR3, in frame from base 1.